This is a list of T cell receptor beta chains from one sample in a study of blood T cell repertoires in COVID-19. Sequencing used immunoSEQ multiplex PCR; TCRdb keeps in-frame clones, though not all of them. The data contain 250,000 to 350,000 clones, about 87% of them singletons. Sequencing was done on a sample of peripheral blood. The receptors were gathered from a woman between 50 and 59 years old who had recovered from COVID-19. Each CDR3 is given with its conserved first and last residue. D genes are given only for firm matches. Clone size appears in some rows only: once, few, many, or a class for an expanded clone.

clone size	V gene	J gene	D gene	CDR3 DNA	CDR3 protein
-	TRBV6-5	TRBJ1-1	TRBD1	TGTGCCAGCAGTTACTTCCCGACAGGGGCCAACATTGAAGCTTTCTTT	CASSYFPTGANIEAFF
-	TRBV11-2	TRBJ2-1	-	TGTGCCAGCAGCTTAGCGGCAAGCAGGGTAGTCAATGAGCAGTTCTTC	CASSLAASRVVNEQFF
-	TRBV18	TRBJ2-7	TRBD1	TGTGCCAGCTCAGGACAGGCGGTAGCTGAGCAGTACTTC	CASSGQAVAEQYF
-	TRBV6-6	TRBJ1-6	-	TGTGCCAGCAGTTACTCTGAGGAGGGAGGATCACCCCTCCACTTT	CASSYSEEGGSPLHF
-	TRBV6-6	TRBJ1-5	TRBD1	TGTGCCAGCAGTTACTCGGGCAGGGGGTGGCAGCCCCAGCATTTT	CASSYSGRGWQPQHF
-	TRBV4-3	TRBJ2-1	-	TGCGCCAGCAGCCGTGTCCGGGATAAGCAGTTCTTC	CASSRVRDKQFF
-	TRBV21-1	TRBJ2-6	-	TGTGCCAGCAGCAAACGACCCATTTATAAGGGGACTGGGGCCAACGTCCTGACTTTC	CASSKRPIYKGTGANVLTF
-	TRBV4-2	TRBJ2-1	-	TGTGCCAGCAGCCAAGATACCCAGAGTCAGGGGTATGAGCAGTTCTTC	CASSQDTQSQGYEQFF
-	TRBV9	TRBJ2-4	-	TGTGCCAGCAACAAGGGACAAAAAAACATTCAGTACTTC	CASNKGQKNIQYF
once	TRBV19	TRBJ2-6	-	TGTGCCAGTAGTATGCCCAGTGTCTCTGGGGCCAACGTCCTGACTTTC	CASSMPSVSGANVLTF
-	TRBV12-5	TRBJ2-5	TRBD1	TGTGCTAGTGGCACTGACAGGGGTGGAGAGACCCAGTACTTC	CASGTDRGGETQYF
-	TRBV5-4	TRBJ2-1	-	TGTGCCAGCAGCTTTAGCGGAAATTCCTACAATGAGCAGTTCTTC	CASSFSGNSYNEQFF
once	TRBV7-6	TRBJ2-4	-	TGTGCCAGCAGCTCTCTTTCGCAGGGAAACATTCAGTACTTC	CASSSLSQGNIQYF
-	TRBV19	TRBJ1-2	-	TGTGCCAGCAGCGGGGGGAGGGAAGGCTACACCTTC	CASSGGREGYTF